The 10 T cell receptor beta chains reported below all come from one sample, sequenced in a study of blood T cells in healthy people across ages. Primed by a sample-barcoded 5' primer and a J-beta primer mix, a second PCR proceeded for roughly 6 to 12 cycles. TCRdb re-called the 5' RACE reads through MiXCR, storing one row per CDR3 protein. The top ten clones hold around 22% of a sample with hundreds of thousands of distinct CDR3 sequences, 55% to 75% of them seen once. The sequencing input was blood. Receptors originate from a man aged 25-40 years in good health.

This rearrangement joins TRBV7-9 to TRBJ1-3, with D tentatively TRBD1 (6 bases). This CDR3 has 15 amino acids. CDR1 is SEHNR, CDR2 FQNEAQ, per germline (reference sequence). V dropped 5 bases and J dropped 4 bases, with 15 bases sitting between them. CDR3 loop: CASSKTWGLGNTIYF. The CDR3 DNA follows: TGTGCCAGCAGCAAAACGTGGGGGCTCGGAAACACCATATATTTT.

The chain uses TRBV29-1 and TRBJ2-3; D gene ambiguous. The CDR3 consists of 11 residues. Germline V lookup: CDR1 SQVTM, CDR2 ANQGSEA. The V and J ends lost 7 bases and 4 bases respectively, with 9 bases between them. The CDR3 protein is CSGKLADTQYF. CDR3 sequence (DNA): TGCAGCGGGAAATTGGCAGATACGCAGTATTTT.

This clonotype was detected a few times. The chain employs TRBV12-3 or TRBV12-4 and TRBJ1-1, with unresolved D. This CDR3 region has 13 residues. V was trimmed by 2 bases and J by 5 bases, leaving 9 bases between them. The CDR3 reads CASSLLVGTEAFF. The DNA of the CDR3 is TGTGCCAGCAGTTTACTTGTTGGGACTGAAGCTTTCTTT.

This chain links TRBV14 with TRBJ1-1; weak D call: TRBD1 (5 bases). The CDR3 extends over 16 amino acids. Trimming took 2 bases from V and 0 from J, leaving 13 bases between them. Per the germline V gene, CDR1 is SGHDN and CDR2 is FVKESK. In DNA form, the CDR3 reads TGTGCCAGCAGCCAATTCGAGGGGCTCTTGAACACTGAAGCTTTCTTT. It translates to CASSQFEGLLNTEAFF.

The V and J genes are TRBV12-3 or TRBV12-4 and TRBJ2-3, with 12 bases fitting TRBD2. The J segment lost 3 bases and the V segment lost 5 bases, leaving 9 bases of the junction unmatched. The CDR3 runs 17 residues. Written as DNA, the CDR3 is TGTGCCAGCAGTCCTGGACTAGCGGGGATAAAAACAGATACGCAGTATTTT. It yields the protein CASSPGLAGIKTDTQYF.

The chain recombines TRBV11-2 with TRBJ2-4, with D possibly matching TRBD2 (5 bases). The better agreement between TRBJ2-7 and the DNA end casts doubt on the J call. Germline V gene sequence: CDR1 SGHAT, CDR2 FQNNGV. CDR3 size: 14 residues. The CDR3 is CASSLAGNRNEQYF. CDR3 DNA sequence: TGTGCCAGCAGCTTAGCCGGGAATCGCAACGAGCAGTACTTC.

The chain employs TRBV29-1 and TRBJ1-4; D is ambiguous. CDR3 length equals 12 residues. The germline V gene has CDR1 SQVTM and CDR2 ANQGSEA. The germline V and J ends were trimmed by 4 bases and 8 bases, with 11 bases remaining between them. The CDR3 DNA reads as TGCAGCGTTGCGGCGGGCGGGGAAAAACTGTTTTTT. Translating it yields CSVAAGGEKLFF. Using reference TRBV29-1 and TRBJ1-4 for the parts outside the CDR3, the full variable domain is SAVISQKPSRDICQRGTSLTIQCQVDSQVTMMFWYRQQPGQSLTLIATANQGSEATYESGFVIDKFPISRPNLTFSTLTVSNMSPEDSSIYLCSVAAGGEKLFFGSGTQLSVL.

The gene calls are TRBV6-2 or TRBV6-3 and TRBJ2-5; a possible D gene is TRBD1 (6 bases). Germline CDR1 reads MNHEY; CDR2 reads SVGEGT. The V and J ends lost 2 bases and 5 bases respectively, with 18 bases between them. The CDR3 is 16 residues long. The CDR3 sequence is CASSYPDSGPGETQYF. For the CDR3, the DNA is TGTGCCAGCAGTTACCCGGACAGTGGGCCTGGGGAGACCCAGTACTTC.

The chain couples TRBV7-6 to TRBJ2-5; the D is unclear. V was pared by 5 bases and J by 5 bases, with 15 bases between. This CDR3 comprises 14 residues. Germline-derived CDR1 and CDR2 are SGHVS and FNYEAQ. The CDR3 is CASSPAPSLETQYF. The CDR3, as DNA: TGTGCCAGCAGCCCGGCCCCCAGCTTGGAGACCCAGTACTTC.

The chain uses TRBV27 and TRBJ2-7, with D perhaps given as TRBD1 or TRBD2 (5 bases each). Trimming removed 4 bases at V and 3 bases at J, with 13 bases between. CDR1 is MNHEY and CDR2 is SMNVEV in the germline V gene (reference sequence). The CDR3 consists of 14 residues. The CDR3 here is CASSSQGPYYEQYF. CDR3 bases: TGTGCCAGCAGTTCCCAGGGACCGTACTACGAGCAGTACTTC.